This T cell receptor (beta chain) came from a study of blood T cell repertoires in COVID-19 (dated by TCRdb to the early 2020s). At the level of the whole study: Samples from collaborators originated in the United States, Italy and Spain and spanned both the acute and convalescent phases of COVID-19. The dataset comprised deeply sampled blood TCRbeta repertoires from subjects exposed to, actively infected with, or recovered from COVID-19. The repertoires were released in a freely available public database meant as a resource for research on the immune response to SARS-CoV-2. Sample metadata almost always included a de-identified subject ID, COVID-19 status, age in years and sex. The material from the prospective study consisted of cDNA or gDNA derived from T cells, B-cell-depleted T cells, or PBMCs. HLA class I and class II types, where available, came from metadata supplied by the sample provider rather than from assay-based typing. Samples were obtained from the ongoing ImmuneRACE study (first 160 participants) and from over 1,000 subjects provided by 6 global collaborators.

Participants in the prospective study were enrolled through a virtual design, were aged 18 to 89 years, and lived in under 25 United States geographic areas. In the prospective study, cohorts were assigned on the basis of participant-reported clinical history obtained from a screening survey and a study questionnaire. In the prospective study, whole blood, serum and a nasopharyngeal or oropharyngeal swab were collected from each participant by mobile phlebotomists. Additional blood draws and questionnaires over an approximately two-month period could optionally be provided by prospective study participants. Blood samples from the prospective study were shipped frozen or at room temperature prior to DNA extraction. TCRbeta CDR3 regions were amplified from genomic DNA using the immunoSEQ Assay, a bias-controlled multiplex PCR. The original pipeline was this. The number of nucleated cells in each sample was estimated by amplification of reference gene primers within the assay. To quantify the absolute abundance of each unique TCRbeta CDR3 rearrangement, sequence reads were collapsed and filtered. For each sample, productive Simpson clonality was calculated as the square root of Simpson's diversity index across productive rearrangements. What TCRdb holds here is the immuneACCESS table cut down to in-frame rearrangements. Part of the clones is not present; checked against another copy, under half of the missing clones reflect an unresolved V gene, and the others are unexplained. V and J calls and clone size come straight from that table; D and trimming were deduced from the DNA. In this sample the table shows approximately 390,000 clones, nearly 90% of which occur a single time. The ten largest account for about 2.1% of the sample.

In regard to this clone: This clone's antigen is unknown. It has no much larger one-base neighbor in the sample; base qualities were not kept.

Here is what the overall study found, with its caveats: The amount of clinical and demographic metadata varied by source and participant and was provided uncurated.

The material sequenced was PBMCs or T cells enriched from blood (not recorded which). The source is a woman in her 40s with acute COVID-19.

The CDR3: CASSEFVGRGTNTIYF. The nucleotide sequence reads as follows: TGTGCCAGCAGTGAATTTGTCGGCAGGGGGACGAACACCATATATTTT. The rearrangement joined TRBV25-1 to TRBJ1-3, and TRBD1 matches 7 of the central bases. There are 16 amino acids in the CDR3, from cysteine to phenylalanine inclusive. Of all the DNA, just the CDR3 is kept, 48 bases in frame from base 1. Unmatched junction bases come to 10, with V trimmed by 1 base and J by 7 bases. In the germline V gene, CDR1 corresponds to MGHDK and CDR2 to SYGVNS.